What follows is one T cell receptor (beta chain) and its context. Its antigen is unidentified. TCR beta cDNA libraries had unique molecular identifiers. T cells numbering roughly 0.85 to 11 million gave rise to some 520,000 cDNA molecules. TCRdb called the PCR reads again in MiXCR, with one record for every CDR3 protein. The table records about 770,000 distinct CDR3 sequences, 40% to 55% of them present only once. The sample originates from a study of post-analysis software for immune sequencing data. Study context: Some patients lacked subtype; others had relapsing-remitting, secondary progressive or progressive-relapsing disease.

Study-wide results and caveats: When the samples were clustered directly with F measure, those that had been prepared in the same batch showed strong co-clustering. Roughly five TRBV segments occurring more often in patients than controls included TRBV5-6, TRBV5-1 and TRBV20-1. Multiple sclerosis was associated with a significant reduction in normalized Chao1 diversity relative to controls.

V dropped 6 bases and J dropped 0; count of bases not matched to a gene: 4. The CDR3 loop spans 16 amino acids. CDR1 and CDR2 (germline): LNHNV, YYDKDF (reference sequence). Sequencing used blood. The sequence came from a girl aged 10-17 years with multiple sclerosis. This sequence joins TRBV15 and TRBJ2-1, with TRBD2 matching over 11 bases. CDR3 sequence reads: CATRTGLAVSYNEQFF. CDR3 DNA: TGTGCCACCAGGACGGGACTAGCGGTCTCCTACAATGAGCAGTTCTTC. The full variable domain, with the rest looked up from reference TRBV15 and TRBJ2-1, is DAMVIQNPRYQVTQFGKPVTLSCSQTLNHNVMYWYQQKSSQAPKLLFHYYDKDFNNEADTPDNFQSRRPNTSFCFLDIRSPGLGDTAMYLCATRTGLAVSYNEQFFGPGTRLTVL.